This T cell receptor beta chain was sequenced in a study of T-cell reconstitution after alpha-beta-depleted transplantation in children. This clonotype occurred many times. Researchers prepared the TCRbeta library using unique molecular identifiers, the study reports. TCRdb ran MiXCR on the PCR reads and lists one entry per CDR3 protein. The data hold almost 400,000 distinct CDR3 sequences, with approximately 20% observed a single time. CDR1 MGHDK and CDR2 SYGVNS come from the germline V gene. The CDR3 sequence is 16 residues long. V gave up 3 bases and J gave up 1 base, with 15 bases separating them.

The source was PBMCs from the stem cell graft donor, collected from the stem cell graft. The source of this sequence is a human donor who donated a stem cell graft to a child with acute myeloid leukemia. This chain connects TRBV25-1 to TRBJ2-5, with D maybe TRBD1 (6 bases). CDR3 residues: CASSDRRTEVQETQYF. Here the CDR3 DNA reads TGTGCCAGCAGTGACCGTCGGACAGAGGTCCAAGAGACCCAGTACTTC.